This TCR beta chain was documented in a study of blood T cell repertoires in COVID-19 (dated by TCRdb to the early 2020s). About the full investigation: Samples covering the acute and convalescent phases of COVID-19 were provided by collaborators in the United States, Italy and Spain. The prospective study material was composed of cDNA or gDNA derived from T cells, B-cell-depleted T cells, or PBMCs. Subjects who had been exposed to COVID-19, were actively infected with it, or had recovered from it provided the deeply sampled blood TCRbeta repertoires that made up the dataset. The repertoires were made available in a free public database intended to serve as a resource for research on the immune response to SARS-CoV-2. The samples were drawn from two sources: the first 160 participants of the ongoing ImmuneRACE study, and 1,254 subjects contributed by 6 global collaborators. A de-identified subject ID, COVID-19 status, age in years and sex were almost always included in the sample metadata. Where available, HLA class I and class II types were obtained from metadata supplied by the sample provider rather than from assay-based typing. Study-level results and caveats: How much clinical and demographic metadata was included differed by source and by participant, and the metadata was provided uncurated.

Each collaborating institution followed its own protocols to collect whole blood in K2EDTA tubes. For TCRbeta analysis, collaborator samples were shipped as frozen whole blood, as isolated PBMCs, or as DNA extracted from either sample type. On this clone: Its antigen specificity is not known. No base quality information exists; no much larger clone differs at one position.

The immunoSEQ Assay, a bias-controlled multiplex PCR, was used to amplify TCRbeta CDR3 regions from genomic DNA. The study's own analysis went as follows. Nucleated cell counts per sample were estimated from amplification of reference gene primers within the assay. To quantify the absolute abundance of each unique TCRbeta CDR3 rearrangement, sequence reads were collapsed and filtered. Productive Simpson clonality was computed per sample as the square root of Simpson's diversity index over productive rearrangements. TCRdb mirrors the immuneACCESS table, restricted to in-frame sequences. Some clones are absent from its copies; in checked studies, under half trace to an unresolved V gene, and the reason for the others is unknown. The V and J calls and clone size were taken over from that table, and D and trimming were inferred from the DNA. In this sample the table shows about 47,000 clones, 70% to 85% of which occur a single time. Clones ranked in the top ten supply approximately 2.5% of the sample.

The CDR3 covers 16 residues, taking in both the cysteine and the phenylalanine. The retained sequence is limited to the CDR3, 48 bases, with the frame set at the first base. At the junction V is shortened by 3 bases and J by 2 bases; bases outside the gene matches: 7. The germline V gene yields MDHEN for CDR1 and SYDVKM for CDR2. The chain joins TRBV28 to TRBJ2-7, with TRBD1 matching 10 junction bases. This TCR came from a man aged 50-60 years with acute or convalescent COVID-19. What was sequenced was peripheral blood. The bases read TGTGCCAGCAGTTTCCGGGACAGGGGCCCAACCTACGAGCAGTACTTC. Its coded protein is CASSFRDRGPTYEQYF.